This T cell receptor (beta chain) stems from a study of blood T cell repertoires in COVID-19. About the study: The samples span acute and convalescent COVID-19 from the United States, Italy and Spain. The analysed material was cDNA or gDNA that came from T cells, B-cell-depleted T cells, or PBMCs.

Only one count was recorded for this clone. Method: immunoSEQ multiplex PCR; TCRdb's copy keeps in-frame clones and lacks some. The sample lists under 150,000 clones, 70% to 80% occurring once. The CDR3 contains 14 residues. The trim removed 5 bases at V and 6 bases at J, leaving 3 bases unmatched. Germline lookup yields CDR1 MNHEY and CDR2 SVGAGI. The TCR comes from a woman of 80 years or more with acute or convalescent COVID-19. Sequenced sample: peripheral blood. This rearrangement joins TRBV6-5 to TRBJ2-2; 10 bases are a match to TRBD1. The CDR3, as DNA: TGTGCCAGCAGTCCGACAGGGGGCGCCGGGGAGCTGTTTTTT. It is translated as CASSPTGGAGELFF.